The clone carrying this T cell receptor (beta chain) was detected many times. This specimen belongs to a study of blood T cell repertoires in COVID-19. Some clones are missing from TCRdb's copy, which holds only in-frame ones; the method was immunoSEQ multiplex PCR. In the table there are 250,000 to 350,000 clones, 70% to 90% of which are singletons. Sequenced sample: peripheral blood. The TCR comes from a man between 18 and 29 years old who had recovered from COVID-19.

CDR3 region: CASSERYSYGYTF. CDR3 sequence (DNA): TGTGCCAGCAGTGAACGGTATAGCTATGGCTACACCTTC. The chain is built from TRBV2 and TRBJ1-2; D remains ambiguous. CDR3 size: 13 residues. The V gene lost 2 bases and the J gene lost 4 bases, with 8 bases spanning the gap. The germline gives CDR1 SNHLY, CDR2 FYNNEI.